This T cell receptor (beta chain) was observed in a study of blood T cells in healthy people across ages. This CDR3 contains 12 residues. Germline V gene data show CDR1 as DFQATT and CDR2 as SNEGSKA (reference sequence). The use of a sample-barcoded 5' primer and a J-beta primer mix characterized a second PCR of about 7 to 12 cycles. TCRdb itself ran the 5' RACE reads through MiXCR, one entry per CDR3 protein. Counted here are approximately 580,000 distinct CDR3 sequences, around 24% occurring once; the ten biggest clones make up roughly 9%. This clonotype was seen a few times. A read error may account for a junction end that differs from germline. In addition, the sample was reused for a study of T cells of mothers and their children. This second study notes: Over 8 million TCR beta CDR3 reads were obtained from each mother, and approximately 2.7 million from each child.

Sequences were obtained from blood. The genes are TRBV20-1 and TRBJ1-2, with D possibly TRBD1 on 5 matching bases. The receptor's source is a boy aged 5 to 17 in good health. CDR3 sequence reads: CSAHGGPYGCTF. CDR3 nucleotides: TGCAGTGCTCACGGGGGACCCTATGGCTGCACCTTC.